Shown below are 12 T cell receptor beta chains from a single sample sequenced in a study of blood T cell repertoires in COVID-19. The table came from immunoSEQ multiplex PCR; TCRdb's copy has only in-frame clones and leaves some out. The table has a few hundred thousand clones, roughly 89% seen once. Material: PBMCs or T cells enriched from blood (not recorded which). These receptors were taken from a man aged 35-49 years who had recovered from COVID-19.

This chain connects TRBV19 to TRBJ1-5; 7 bases map to TRBD1. J was trimmed by 7 bases and V by 7 bases; bases with no gene match: 13. The CDR3 sequence is 15 residues long. Germline loops: CDR1 LNHDA, CDR2 SQIVND (reference sequence). CDR3 residues: CASTHGGTDSQPQHF. The CDR3 nucleotides are TGTGCCAGTACCCATGGGGGGACAGATTCCCAGCCCCAGCATTTT.

This chain links TRBV5-4 with TRBJ2-3, with 8 bases matching TRBD1. Trimming cost V 4 bases and J 5 bases; bases outside gene matches: 12. From germline, CDR1 is SGHNT and CDR2 YYREEE (reference sequence). The CDR3 length is 16 residues. The CDR3 sequence: CASSPVMDRAVDTQYF. The CDR3 nucleotides read TGTGCCAGCAGCCCCGTTATGGACAGGGCAGTAGATACGCAGTATTTT.

The chain links TRBV29-1 to TRBJ2-3; perhaps TRBD1 as D (6 bases). The CDR3 contains 13 residues. The ends were cut back, 1 base at V and 6 bases at J, with 11 bases in the middle. The germline CDR1 and CDR2 sequences are SQVTM and ANQGSEA. This chain's CDR3 is CSVEAQGGDTQYF. DNA of the CDR3: TGCAGCGTTGAAGCACAGGGTGGCGATACGCAGTATTTT.

The gene calls are TRBV7-8 and TRBJ2-1; 10 nucleotides align to TRBD2. V trimming: 5 bases; J trimming: 1 base; junction bases outside the gene matches: 11. The CDR3 spans 18 residues. Looked up from germline, CDR1 is SGHVS and CDR2 is FQNEAQ. The CDR3 sequence is CASSPGGNSGRSYNEQFF. The CDR3 DNA follows: TGTGCCAGCAGCCCAGGAGGCAATAGCGGGAGGTCCTACAATGAGCAGTTCTTC.

The V call is TRBV28, the J call TRBJ1-2; possible D gene TRBD1, 6 bases. The germline V gene has CDR1 MDHEN and CDR2 SYDVKM. The V end lost 3 bases, the J end lost 3 bases, and 20 bases lay between the germline ends. The CDR3 totals 17 residues. The CDR3 loop is CASSLGVGQPSYYGYTF. The CDR3 DNA reads TGTGCCAGCAGTTTGGGGGTTGGACAGCCCTCGTACTATGGCTACACCTTC.

This clone was seen once. This chain joins TRBV30 and TRBJ1-5; a possible D gene is TRBD1 (6 bases). There are 15 residues in the CDR3. The V end lost 5 bases, the J end lost 2 bases, and 16 bases lay between the germline ends. Germline assignment: CDR1 GTSNPN and CDR2 SVGIG (reference sequence). The CDR3 loop reads CAWQPQGRGNQPQHF. CDR3 nucleotides: TGTGCCTGGCAACCCCAGGGGAGAGGCAATCAGCCCCAGCATTTT.

The chain is built from TRBV29-1 and TRBJ1-5; D is perhaps TRBD1 (5 bases). The V and J ends lost 6 bases and 5 bases respectively, with 11 bases between them. Germline V gene data show CDR1 as SQVTM and CDR2 as ANQGSEA. CDR3 length: 12 residues. The CDR3 loop is CSVGGGDQPQHF. DNA for the CDR3: TGCAGCGTGGGGGGGGGAGATCAGCCCCAGCATTTT.

V usage is TRBV25-1 and J usage is TRBJ1-4; D not certain. Trimming took 0 bases from V and 7 from J, leaving 12 bases between them. Germline CDR1 and CDR2: MGHDK and SYGVNS. The CDR3 has 15 residues. The CDR3 region is CASSEYGRKSEKLFF. The CDR3 DNA sequence: TGTGCCAGCAGTGAATACGGCAGGAAGAGTGAAAAACTGTTTTTT.

The chain joins TRBV18 to TRBJ1-4; D perhaps matches TRBD1 (6 bases). V lost 3 bases and J 4 bases, leaving 15 bases between the germline ends. This CDR3 region has 16 residues. Germline CDR1 KGHSH, CDR2 LQKENI. The CDR3 DNA follows: TGTGCCAGCTCACCGGATGAGGGGGGGCTTAATGAAAAACTGTTTTTT. This translates into CASSPDEGGLNEKLFF.

This clone was observed at least ten times. This chain links TRBV3-1 (or the pseudogene TRBV3-2) with TRBJ1-4; a weak D match, TRBD1 (5 bases). Trimming pared 4 bases from V and 7 bases from J, leaving 10 bases between. Germline CDR1 LGHDT, CDR2 YNNKEL (reference sequence). The CDR3 has 13 amino acids. The CDR3 sequence is CASSPWRGEKLFF. In DNA form, the CDR3 reads TGTGCCAGCAGCCCCTGGAGGGGTGAAAAACTGTTTTTT.

This clone is a singleton in its sample. The chain joins TRBV6-2 or TRBV6-3 to TRBJ2-5; 8 nucleotides line up with TRBD1. Unmatched junction bases numbered 8, after V lost 6 bases and J lost 5 bases. Germline V gene sequence: CDR1 MNHEY, CDR2 SVGEGT. The CDR3 loop spans 14 amino acids. The DNA for the CDR3 is TGTGCCAGCAGCCCAAACAGGGGGACGGAGACCCAGTACTTC. This gives the protein CASSPNRGTETQYF.

V gene TRBV5-1 combines with J gene TRBJ2-1; D possibly corresponds to TRBD2 (5 bases). CDR3 length equals 15 residues. V was shortened by 4 bases and J by 5 bases, with 16 bases between the two germline ends. Germline lookup yields CDR1 SGHRS and CDR2 YFSETQ. The CDR3 DNA sequence: TGCGCCAGCAGCCCGACTACAAGCGCAAACAATGAGCAGTTCTTC. Protein product: CASSPTTSANNEQFF.